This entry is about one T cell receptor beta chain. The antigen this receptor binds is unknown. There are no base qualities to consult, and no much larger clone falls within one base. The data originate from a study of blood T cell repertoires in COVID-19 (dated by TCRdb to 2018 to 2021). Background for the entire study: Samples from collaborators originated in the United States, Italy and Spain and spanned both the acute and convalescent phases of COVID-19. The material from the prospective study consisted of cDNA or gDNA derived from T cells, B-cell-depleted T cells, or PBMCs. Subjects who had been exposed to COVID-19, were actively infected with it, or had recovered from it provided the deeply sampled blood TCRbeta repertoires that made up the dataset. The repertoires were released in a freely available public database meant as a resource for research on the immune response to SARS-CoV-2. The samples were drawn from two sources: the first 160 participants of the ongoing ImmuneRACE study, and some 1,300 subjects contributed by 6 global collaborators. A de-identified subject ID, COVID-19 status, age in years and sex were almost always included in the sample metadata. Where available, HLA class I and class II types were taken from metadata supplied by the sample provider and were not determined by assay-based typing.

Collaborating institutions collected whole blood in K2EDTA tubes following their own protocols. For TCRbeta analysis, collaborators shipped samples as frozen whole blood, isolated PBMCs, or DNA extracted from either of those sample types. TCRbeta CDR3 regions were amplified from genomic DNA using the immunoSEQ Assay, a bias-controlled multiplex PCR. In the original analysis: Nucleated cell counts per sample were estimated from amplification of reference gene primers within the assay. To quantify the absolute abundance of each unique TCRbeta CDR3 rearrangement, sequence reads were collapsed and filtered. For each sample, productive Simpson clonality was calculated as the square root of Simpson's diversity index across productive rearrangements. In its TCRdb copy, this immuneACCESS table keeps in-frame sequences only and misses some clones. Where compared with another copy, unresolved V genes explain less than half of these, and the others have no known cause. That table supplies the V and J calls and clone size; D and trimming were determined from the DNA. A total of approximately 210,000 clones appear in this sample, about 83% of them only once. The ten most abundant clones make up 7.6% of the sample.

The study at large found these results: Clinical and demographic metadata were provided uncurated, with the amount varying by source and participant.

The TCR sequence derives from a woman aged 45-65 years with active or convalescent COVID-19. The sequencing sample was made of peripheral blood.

The DNA sequence reads TGTGCCAGCACCCTAGACAGGGGGCAACGGGAGACCCAGTACTTC. This sequence encodes CASTLDRGQRETQYF. The chain is assembled from TRBV28 and TRBJ2-5; TRBD1 fits 10 bases in the junction. CDR1 MDHEN and CDR2 SYDVKM are derived from the germline V gene. For this chain, trimming is 7 bases at the V end and 5 bases at the J end, and the number of junction bases without a gene match is 10. The CDR3 has 15 amino acids, counting the end cysteine and phenylalanine. The kept DNA is CDR3 alone, 45 bases in frame from the first base.